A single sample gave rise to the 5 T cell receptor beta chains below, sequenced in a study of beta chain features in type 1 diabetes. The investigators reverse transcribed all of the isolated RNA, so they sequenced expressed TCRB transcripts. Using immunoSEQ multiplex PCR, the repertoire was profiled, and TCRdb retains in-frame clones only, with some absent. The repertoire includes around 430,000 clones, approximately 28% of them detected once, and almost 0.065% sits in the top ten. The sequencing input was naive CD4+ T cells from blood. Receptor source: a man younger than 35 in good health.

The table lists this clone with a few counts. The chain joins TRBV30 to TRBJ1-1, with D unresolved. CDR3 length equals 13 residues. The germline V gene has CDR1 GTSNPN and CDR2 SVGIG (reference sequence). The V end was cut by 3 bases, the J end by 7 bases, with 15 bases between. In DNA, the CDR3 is TGTGCCTGGAGCCAACTAACAGAAATTGAAGCTTTCTTT. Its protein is CAWSQLTEIEAFF.

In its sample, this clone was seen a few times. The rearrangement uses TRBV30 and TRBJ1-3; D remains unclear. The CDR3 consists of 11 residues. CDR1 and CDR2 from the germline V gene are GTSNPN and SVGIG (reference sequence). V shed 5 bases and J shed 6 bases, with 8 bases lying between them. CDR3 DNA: TGTGCCTGGGCCACTGCAAACACCATATATTTT. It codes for CAWATANTIYF.

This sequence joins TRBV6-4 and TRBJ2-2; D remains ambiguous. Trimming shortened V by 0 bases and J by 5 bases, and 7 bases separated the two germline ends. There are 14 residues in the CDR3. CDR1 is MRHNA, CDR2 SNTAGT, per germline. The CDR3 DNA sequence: TGTGCCAGCAGTGACTCCCCCCGGACCGGGGAGCTGTTTTTT. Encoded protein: CASSDSPRTGELFF.

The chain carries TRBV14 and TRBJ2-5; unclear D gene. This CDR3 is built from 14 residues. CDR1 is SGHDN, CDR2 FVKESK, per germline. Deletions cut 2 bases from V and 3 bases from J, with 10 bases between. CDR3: CASSQLELEETQYF. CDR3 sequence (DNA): TGTGCCAGCAGCCAATTGGAGCTGGAAGAGACCCAGTACTTC.

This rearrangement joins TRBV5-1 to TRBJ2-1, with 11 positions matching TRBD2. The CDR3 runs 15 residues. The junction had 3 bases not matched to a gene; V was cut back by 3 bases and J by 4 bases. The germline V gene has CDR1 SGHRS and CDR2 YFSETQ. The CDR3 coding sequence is TGCGCCAGCAGCTCGACTAGCGGGATGTACAATGAGCAGTTCTTC. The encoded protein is CASSSTSGMYNEQFF.